This TCR beta chain was identified in a study of T cell repertoires in cytomegalovirus infection (dated by TCRdb to the late 2010s). With regard to the full study: The peptide stimulations were aimed at well-studied HLA-B-restricted epitopes as well as recently identified HLA-C-restricted CMV epitopes, whose presentation resists viral immunomodulation. Because public TCR beta signatures pointed to carriage of CMV infection together with the matching HLA type, the HLA type of each donor mattered for the analysis. The paper's findings and limits, for the study overall: Carriers of CMV infection plus the relevant HLA type were discriminated by the cumulative frequency of public TCR beta family members in the study cohort and in an independent approximately 350-donor cohort. In the ex vivo response, HLA-C-restricted CMV-specific TCR beta clonotypes were dominant, and in two of eight donors the single most frequent clonotype came from this HLA-C-restricted group.

The sample's treatment or condition label is to be understood as: in vitro stimulation with specific CMV peptide epitopes to enrich CMV-specific T cells. Deletion took 1 base off V and 4 bases off J, with a span of 14 bases between the germline ends. CDR3 length: 16 amino acids, cysteine to phenylalanine. Of the read, only the CDR3 DNA is kept; its 48 bases are in frame from base 1. As encoded in the germline V gene, CDR1 is SGHVS while CDR2 is FQNEAQ. This clonotype was seen at least ten times. Its recognized antigen is unknown. No clone much larger than this one lies a single base away; base qualities are absent. Sequencing instrument: Illumina HiSeq 1500. TCRdb's own reprocessing of the public reads used fastp at Q25 and MiXCR and kept productive beta chains. Rows are combined by CDR3 protein, so each entry shows the most common genes and DNA. The sample table lists 650,000 to 900,000 distinct CDR3 sequences, approximately 29% of them with a count of one. 9.5% to 15% of the sample belongs to the ten largest clones.

The V and J segments used are TRBV7-8 and TRBJ2-1; the D gene is possibly TRBD2, with 6 bases matching. The material sequenced was cultured CD8+ T cells from PBMCs, taken from culture after CMV antigen stimulation. This receptor was obtained from a human donor in good health (CMV status not recorded). Some clones in this sample may be carry-over from other donors' samples. The bases are TGTGCCAGCAGCTTAGTACAGACTAGACGATACAATGAGCAGTTCTTC. Its protein product is CASSLVQTRRYNEQFF.